The 28 T cell receptor beta chains in this list originate from one sample, sequenced in a study of CD8 T cells in ankylosing spondylitis. From the 5' RACE reads, TCRdb called clonotypes with MiXCR, one entry per CDR3 protein. The sample contains about 240,000 distinct CDR3 sequences, 8.6% of which appear only once. Sample: blood, either unsorted or a sorted T cell fraction (not recorded which). The receptors come from a male donor with ankylosing spondylitis or in good health (not recorded which).

The sample holds one count of this clonotype. Germline is not matched at one junction end, which may reflect a read error. This chain connects TRBV14 to TRBJ2-7; TRBD1 matches at 10 bases. CDR3 length: 15 residues. Germline lookup yields CDR1 SGHDN and CDR2 FVKESK. CDR3 sequence: CASSQSDRGLYGQYF. The CDR3 nucleotides read TGTGCCAGCAGCCAGTCCGACAGGGGGCTCTACGGGCAGTACTTC.

This clonotype has at least ten counts. The rearrangement uses TRBV4-3 and TRBJ1-1; D ambiguous. Germline CDR1 LGHNA, CDR2 YSLEER. The length of the CDR3 is 14 residues. V dropped 0 bases and J dropped 4 bases, with 9 bases sitting between them. The CDR3 nucleotides read TGCGCCAGCAGCCAAGATAGCGGGTCCACTGAAGCTTTCTTT. It specifies CASSQDSGSTEAFF.

This clonotype has at least ten counts. The J gene is TRBJ1-3, the V gene TRBV12-3 or TRBV12-4, with D possibly TRBD1 on 6 matching bases. V shed 6 bases and J shed 2 bases, with 14 bases lying between them. The CDR3 sequence is 15 residues long. CDR3 protein: CASSLIQGAGNTIYF. In DNA form, the CDR3 reads TGTGCCAGCAGCTTGATACAGGGCGCTGGAAACACCATATATTTT.

In regard to this clonotype: One base away lies a much larger clone, so this may be a sequencing read error. The chain has TRBV12-3 or TRBV12-4 and TRBJ2-3; D not certain. The CDR3 length is 13 residues. Trimming stripped 6 bases from V and 6 bases from J, with 13 bases between. The CDR3 region is CASSRDPVDTQYF. CDR3 coding DNA: TGTGCCAGCAGCCGAGACCCGGTCGATACGCAGTATTTT.

This clonotype came up many times. The chain's CDR3 is CASSTEVNSPLHF. CDR3 nucleotide sequence: TGCGCCAGCAGCACGGAAGTTAATTCACCCCTCCACTTT. The V gene is TRBV5-1, the J gene TRBJ1-6; D is uncertain. Trimming cost V 4 bases and J 6 bases, with 8 bases left between them. CDR3 length: 13 residues. CDR1 SGHRS and CDR2 YFSETQ come from the germline V gene.

This clonotype was seen many times. This sequence joins TRBV6-1 and TRBJ2-7; D might be TRBD1 (5 bases). The germline V gene encodes CDR1 MNHNS and CDR2 SASEGT. The V and J ends lost 3 bases and 0 bases respectively, with 12 bases between them. The CDR3 is 15 residues long. The CDR3 reads CASSDESGASYEQYF. CDR3 nucleotide sequence: TGTGCCAGCAGTGACGAAAGTGGGGCCTCCTACGAGCAGTACTTC.

The chain's CDR3 is CASSGRTGTSQETQYF. DNA for the CDR3: TGTGCCAGCAGCGGGCGCACCGGGACATCACAAGAGACCCAGTACTTC. The J gene is TRBJ2-5, the V gene TRBV5-5; possibly TRBD1 for D (6 bases). This CDR3 spans 16 amino acids. Trimming left V 4 bases short and J 2 bases short, with 18 bases between. Germline CDR1 SGHKS, CDR2 YYEKEE (reference sequence).

This clonotype was seen many times. The V gene is TRBV5-1, the J gene TRBJ2-3; 12 nucleotides align to TRBD2. Germline loops: CDR1 SGHRS, CDR2 YFSETQ. Trimming cost V 0 bases and J 1 base; bases outside gene matches: 3. This CDR3 contains 17 residues. Here the CDR3 reads CASSLDPSGGGTDTQYF. In DNA form, the CDR3 reads TGCGCCAGCAGCTTGGACCCTAGCGGGGGGGGCACAGATACGCAGTATTTT.

The J gene is TRBJ2-1, the V gene TRBV3-1; tentative D call: TRBD2 (5 bases). Between the trimmed V and J ends, which lost 4 bases and 7 bases, there was a span of 20 bases. This CDR3 comprises 16 residues. In germline, CDR1 is LGHDT, CDR2 YNNKEL (reference sequence). CDR3 residues: CASSPLSTRGVNEQFF. The DNA of the CDR3 is TGTGCCAGCAGCCCCTTATCGACACGGGGTGTAAATGAGCAGTTCTTC.

This clonotype has only one observation. The rearrangement uses TRBV24-1 and TRBJ1-1; perhaps TRBD1 as D (5 bases). Looked up from germline, CDR1 is KGHDR and CDR2 is SFDVKD. The CDR3 contains 13 residues. V was cut by 4 bases and J by 8 bases, with 13 bases left in between. The CDR3 here is CATSEPGRPEAFF. The CDR3 DNA follows: TGTGCCACCAGTGAACCGGGACGTCCCGAAGCTTTCTTT.

V gene TRBV7-9 combines with J gene TRBJ2-3, with 7 bases that match TRBD2. The V gene's germline CDR1 is SEHNR and CDR2 FQNEAQ (reference sequence). Unmatched junction bases numbered 12, after V lost 5 bases and J lost 4 bases. The CDR3 is made up of 16 amino acids. The CDR3 nucleotides are TGTGCCAGCAGCCCATCGACGGGGGGAGAAGCAGATACGCAGTATTTT. Translating gives CASSPSTGGEADTQYF.

This clonotype was counted many times. This rearrangement joins TRBV6-1 to TRBJ2-1; 13 bases are shared with TRBD2. This CDR3 region has 16 residues. In germline, CDR1 is MNHNS, CDR2 SASEGT. V was pared by 6 bases and J by 4 bases, with 6 bases of the junction left unmatched. CDR3 sequence reads: CASRLAGGAVYNEQFF. Here the CDR3 DNA reads TGTGCCAGCAGACTAGCGGGAGGGGCGGTATACAATGAGCAGTTCTTC.

CDR3 loop: CASSLTGLPQFF. In DNA, the CDR3 is TGTGCCAGCAGCCTAACCGGACTACCCCAGTTCTTC. The V call is TRBV7-9, the J call TRBJ2-1; possible D gene TRBD2, 6 bases. This CDR3 region has 12 residues. In germline, CDR1 is SEHNR, CDR2 FQNEAQ (reference sequence). Trimming shortened V by 5 bases and J by 13 bases, and 15 bases separated the two germline ends.

As to this clonotype: A much bigger clone sits one base away, suggesting this may be a read error. The genes are TRBV5-5 and TRBJ1-1; D is uncertain. Germline V gene data show CDR1 as SGHKS and CDR2 as YYEKEE (reference sequence). The CDR3 runs 12 residues. The CDR3: CAASGSNIEAFF. The DNA of the CDR3 is TGTGCCGCGAGCGGGAGTAACATTGAAGCTTTCTTT.

The CDR3 DNA reads as TGTGCCTGGAGTAAGACCGGGACAGGGGGCGACGAGCAGTACTTC. Translating it yields CAWSKTGTGGDEQYF. The J gene is TRBJ2-7, the V gene TRBV30, with 12 nucleotides matching TRBD1. The CDR3 extends over 15 amino acids. Germline V gene data show CDR1 as GTSNPN and CDR2 as SVGIG (reference sequence). J was trimmed by 5 bases and V by 2 bases; bases with no gene match: 7.

This clonotype was found many times. The gene calls are TRBV7-2 and TRBJ1-5, with D possibly TRBD1 on 6 matching bases. CDR1 is SGHTA, CDR2 FQGNSA, per germline. V gave up 4 bases and J gave up 0 bases, with 10 bases separating them. The CDR3 totals 15 residues. The CDR3 reads CASSSTGHSNQPQHF. Here the CDR3 DNA reads TGTGCCAGCAGCTCGACAGGACATAGCAATCAGCCCCAGCATTTT.

This clonotype occurred many times. The rearrangement joins TRBV30 to TRBJ1-5, with D possibly matching TRBD1 (5 bases). The CDR3 loop spans 14 amino acids. Germline CDR1 and CDR2: GTSNPN and SVGIG (reference sequence). V was shortened by 0 bases and J by 7 bases, with 13 bases between the two germline ends. The CDR3 DNA reads TGTGCCTGGAGTGTCGCCTTCCGGGGGCAGCCCCAGCATTTT. Protein sequence: CAWSVAFRGQPQHF.

This clonotype was observed at least ten times. The genes are TRBV6-5 and TRBJ2-3; 8 bases map to TRBD2. CDR3 length equals 16 residues. V shed 5 bases, J shed 1 base, and the junction held 8 bases outside the gene matches. Germline loops: CDR1 MNHEY, CDR2 SVGAGI. CDR3 region: CASSTRTSSGTDTQYF. The DNA of the CDR3 is TGTGCCAGCAGTACCAGGACTAGCAGTGGCACAGATACGCAGTATTTT.

This clonotype was detected only a few times. The chain employs TRBV5-1 and TRBJ2-7, with D perhaps matching TRBD2 (6 bases). V was shortened by 3 bases and J by 9 bases, with 16 bases between the two germline ends. This CDR3 has 13 residues. CDR1 and CDR2 from the germline V gene are SGHRS and YFSETQ. The CDR3 DNA follows: TGCGCCAGCAGCTCGGGGGACTCACCGGCGCAGTACTTC. As protein: CASSSGDSPAQYF.

The sample holds many counts of this clonotype. The V call is TRBV20-1, the J call TRBJ2-5, with TRBD2 matching 9 bases. Germline CDR1 DFQATT, CDR2 SNEGSKA (reference sequence). The CDR3 extends over 15 amino acids. Trimming at V came to 6 bases and at J to 2 bases, leaving 10 bases not matched to a gene. The CDR3 protein is CSAMRASGDQETQYF. CDR3 coding DNA: TGCAGTGCCATGCGGGCTAGCGGGGATCAAGAGACCCAGTACTTC.

This clonotype was seen many times. Germline is not matched at one junction end, which may reflect a read error. CDR3 region: CSARIDSLIF. Written as DNA, the CDR3 is TGCAGTGCTAGAATAGACTCCTTGATCTTT. The rearrangement links TRBV20-1 to TRBJ1-4; D remains unclear. The CDR3 is made up of 10 amino acids. Germline V gene sequence: CDR1 DFQATT, CDR2 SNEGSKA (reference sequence).

This clonotype was observed at least ten times. The chain recombines TRBV12-3 or TRBV12-4 with TRBJ1-1, with 10 bases matching TRBD1. This CDR3 contains 15 residues. V was clipped by 4 bases and J by 4 bases; unmatched bases: 6. CDR3 residues: CASSSDRGVTTEAFF. The CDR3 DNA reads as TGTGCCAGCAGTTCGGACAGGGGGGTGACCACTGAAGCTTTCTTT.

This clonotype appeared many times. The chain links TRBV11-2 to TRBJ2-7; no clear D. The germline gives CDR1 SGHAT, CDR2 FQNNGV. The CDR3 is 14 residues long. Trimming took off 4 bases at V and 3 bases at J, with 13 bases between the two ends. The CDR3 reads CASSSLILIYEQYF. The CDR3 bases are TGTGCCAGCAGCTCCCTGATCCTTATCTACGAGCAGTACTTC.

V and J are TRBV6-1 and TRBJ2-7; 8 nucleotides align to TRBD1. This CDR3 region has 14 residues. With 6 bases clipped from V and 3 bases from J, the junction kept 7 bases outside the gene matches. CDR1 is MNHNS and CDR2 is SASEGT in the germline V gene. The CDR3 nucleotides are TGTGCCAGCAGCCCCAGACAGGGGCACTACGAGCAGTACTTC. It is translated as CASSPRQGHYEQYF.

This clonotype was detected ten times or more. This chain uses TRBV20-1 with TRBJ1-6; D is unresolved. Deletions cut 4 bases from V and 1 base from J, with 5 bases between. The CDR3 sequence is 13 residues long. Germline CDR1 DFQATT, CDR2 SNEGSKA (reference sequence). The CDR3 DNA follows: TGCAGTGCTAAGGGATCCTATAATTCACCCCTCCACTTT. This encodes CSAKGSYNSPLHF.

This clonotype was observed a few times. The rearrangement joins TRBV5-6 to TRBJ2-7, with D possibly being TRBD1 (5 bases). The ends were cut back, 4 bases at V and 2 bases at J, with 16 bases in the middle. The CDR3 runs 15 residues. Germline values: CDR1 SGHDT, CDR2 YYEEEE. CDR3 nucleotide sequence: TGTGCCAGCAGCACCCTGACAGCAGGGACCTACGAGCAGTACTTC. It codes for CASSTLTAGTYEQYF.

The table lists this clonotype with many counts. The V call is TRBV11-3, the J call TRBJ2-1, with 15 bases lining up with TRBD2. The CDR3 is made up of 16 amino acids. Germline V lookup: CDR1 SGHNT, CDR2 YENEEA. Trimming at V came to 5 bases and at J to 5 bases, leaving 4 bases not matched to a gene. The CDR3 sequence: CASSPGLAGGNNEQFF. The CDR3 DNA reads TGTGCCAGCAGCCCAGGACTAGCGGGGGGGAACAATGAGCAGTTCTTC.

The rearrangement joins TRBV19 to TRBJ2-1; 8 nucleotides align to TRBD2. The CDR3 length is 16 residues. Germline V gene data show CDR1 as LNHDA and CDR2 as SQIVND (reference sequence). The V segment lost 3 bases and the J segment 8 bases; nucleotides outside the gene matches: 12. The CDR3: CASSIGAGERSYEQFF. For the CDR3, the DNA is TGTGCCAGTAGTATTGGAGCGGGAGAAAGAAGCTATGAGCAGTTCTTC.